What follows are 17 T cell receptor beta chains derived from one specimen sequenced in a study of blood T cell repertoires in COVID-19. Clones were read by immunoSEQ multiplex PCR, and TCRdb kept only the in-frame ones, dropping some. Found here are approximately 490,000 clones, approximately 86% of them singletons; the top ten hold around 8%. The sample was PBMCs or T cells enriched from blood (not recorded which). The receptors here all came from a woman aged 60-70 years who had recovered from COVID-19.

V gene TRBV10-3 combines with J gene TRBJ1-1, with 8 bases matching TRBD1. Germline loops: CDR1 ENHRY, CDR2 SYGVKD. This CDR3 comprises 15 residues. J gave up 0 bases and V 2 bases, and 2 bases lay outside the gene matches. DNA for the CDR3: TGTGCCATCAGTGAGGGGACAGGCATGAACACTGAAGCTTTCTTT. It codes for CAISEGTGMNTEAFF.

V and J are TRBV11-2 and TRBJ1-1; TRBD1 is a possible D gene (6 bases). Germline V lookup: CDR1 SGHAT, CDR2 FQNNGV. Trimming removed 3 bases at V and 4 bases at J, with 12 bases between. The CDR3 loop spans 14 amino acids. The CDR3 protein is CASSFHRVSTEAFF. The CDR3, as DNA: TGTGCCAGCAGCTTCCACAGGGTTAGCACTGAAGCTTTCTTT.

V usage is TRBV5-8 and J usage is TRBJ2-7; D remains unclear. CDR1 and CDR2 (germline): SGHTS, YDEGEE. V gave up 2 bases and J gave up 12 bases, with 6 bases separating them. This CDR3 region has 9 residues. The CDR3 here is CASSFESYV. The CDR3 DNA is TGTGCCAGCAGCTTTGAGTCGTACGTC.

This chain uses TRBV2 with TRBJ2-1; 8 bases are a match to TRBD2. The length of the CDR3 is 14 residues. Germline V CDR1 and CDR2: SNHLY, FYNNEI. Germline trimming cut 11 bases from V and 7 bases from J; bases unmatched to any gene: 13. The CDR3 protein is CADSEGRGGNEQFF. CDR3 sequence (DNA): TGTGCCGACAGCGAAGGACGGGGGGGAAATGAGCAGTTCTTC.

This clone was seen a single time. This rearrangement joins TRBV15 to TRBJ2-7; D is uncertain. This CDR3 spans 16 amino acids. V was clipped by 0 bases and J by 1 base, with 13 bases between them. Per the germline V gene, CDR1 is LNHNV and CDR2 is YYDKDF (reference sequence). This chain's CDR3 is CATSRDHLLGSYEQYF. The DNA for the CDR3 is TGTGCCACCAGCAGAGATCATCTGCTAGGATCCTACGAGCAGTACTTC.

The DNA of the CDR3 is TGTGCCAGCAGAGGGGGACAGGGGATTTGGACCCTCCACTTT. Translating gives CASRGGQGIWTLHF. V gene TRBV2 combines with J gene TRBJ1-6; 10 bases are a match to TRBD1. The germline CDR1 and CDR2 sequences are SNHLY and FYNNEI. The CDR3 has 14 amino acids. Trimming took 6 bases from V and 14 from J; bases not matched to a gene: 10.

This clone was detected once. An end of the junction does not agree with germline; a read error may underlie this. The chain recombines TRBV29-1 with TRBJ2-3; 11 bases agree with TRBD2. The CDR3 extends over 14 amino acids. Germline V gene lookup returns CDR1 SQVTM and CDR2 ANQGSEA. CDR3 in amino acids: CSVEGTSGTDTQYF. The CDR3 bases are TGCAGCGTGGAAGGGACTAGCGGTACAGATACGCAGTATTTT.

The J gene is TRBJ2-1, the V gene TRBV3-1 (or the pseudogene TRBV3-2); 9 bases map to TRBD2. Germline V lookup: CDR1 LGHDT, CDR2 YNNKEL (reference sequence). The J segment lost 10 bases and the V segment lost 2 bases, leaving 12 bases of the junction unmatched. This CDR3 region has 16 residues. The chain's CDR3 is CASSQNLAGFVGEQFF. CDR3 bases: TGTGCCAGCAGCCAAAATCTAGCGGGGTTTGTTGGCGAGCAGTTCTTC.

This clone has a count of ten or more. The V and J genes are TRBV2 and TRBJ2-7; D is undetermined. With 6 bases removed from V and 0 bases from J, the gap between germline ends came to 6 bases. Germline-derived CDR1 and CDR2 are SNHLY and FYNNEI. CDR3 length equals 12 residues. The CDR3 DNA sequence: TGTGCCAGCAGACCCGGCTCCTACGAGCAGTACTTC. This sequence encodes CASRPGSYEQYF.

The chain joins TRBV28 to TRBJ1-2; no definite D call. Germline lookup yields CDR1 MDHEN and CDR2 SYDVKM. V lost 2 bases, J lost 4 bases, and 5 bases lay in between. This CDR3 comprises 12 residues. CDR3: CASSLLSYGYTF. DNA for the CDR3: TGTGCCAGCAGTTTACTGTCCTATGGCTACACCTTC.

The chain combines TRBV27 with TRBJ1-5; TRBD1 agrees at 8 bases. The ends lost 6 bases at V and 5 bases at J; junction bases unmatched: 6. Germline CDR1 is MNHEY and CDR2 is SMNVEV (reference sequence). CDR3 length: 14 amino acids. This chain's CDR3 is CASRPDRGDQPQHF. As DNA, the CDR3 is TGTGCCAGCAGACCAGACAGGGGCGATCAGCCCCAGCATTTT.

The chain recombines TRBV5-6 with TRBJ1-1, with D tentatively TRBD1 (6 bases). Germline V gene sequence: CDR1 SGHDT, CDR2 YYEEEE. V gave up 4 bases and J gave up 1 base, with 8 bases separating them. The CDR3 length is 13 residues. CDR3: CASSAGANTEAFF. DNA of the CDR3: TGTGCCAGCAGCGCAGGGGCGAACACTGAAGCTTTCTTT. The entire variable domain, with the rest obtained from reference TRBV5-6 and TRBJ1-1, is as follows: DAGVTQSPTHLIKTRGQQVTLRCSPKSGHDTVSWYQQALGQGPQFIFQYYEEEERQRGNFPDRFSGHQFPNYSSELNVNALLLGDSALYLCASSAGANTEAFFGQGTRLTVV.

The chain has TRBV3-1 (or the pseudogene TRBV3-2) and TRBJ2-1, with a tentative D call TRBD1 (6 bases). Trimming took off 1 base at V and 10 bases at J, with 11 bases between the two ends. From germline, CDR1 is LGHDT and CDR2 YNNKEL (reference sequence). The CDR3 length is 13 residues. CDR3 bases: TGTGCCAGCAGCCAAGGAGCCGGGACAGAGCAGTTCTTC. It codes for CASSQGAGTEQFF.

This clone was counted only a few times. J is TRBJ1-2 and V is TRBV24-1; TRBD1 agrees at 7 bases. Germline V gene sequence: CDR1 KGHDR, CDR2 SFDVKD. J was trimmed by 3 bases and V by 2 bases; bases with no gene match: 2. The CDR3 covers 14 residues. The CDR3 sequence: CATSDSQGDYGYTF. The CDR3 nucleotides are TGTGCCACCAGTGATTCCCAGGGGGACTATGGCTACACCTTC.

Concerning this clone itself: Distinct nucleotide sequences in the sample also encode this CDR3. The rearrangement uses TRBV7-9 and TRBJ2-1; the D gene is possibly TRBD2 (6 bases). CDR1 and CDR2 from the germline V gene are SEHNR and FQNEAQ (reference sequence). V was trimmed by 2 bases and J by 8 bases, leaving 22 bases between them. This CDR3 contains 17 residues. The DNA of the CDR3 is TGTGCCAGCAGCTTACCTGGAGGGTTGTTCGTCAATTATGAGCAGTTCTTC. Protein product: CASSLPGGLFVNYEQFF. The whole variable domain, remainder taken from reference TRBV7-9 and TRBJ2-1, is DTGVSQNPRHKITKRGQNVTFRCDPISEHNRLYWYRQTLGQGPEFLTYFQNEAQLEKSRLLSDRFSAERPKGSFSTLEIQRTEQGDSAMYLCASSLPGGLFVNYEQFFGPGTRLTVL.

The V gene is TRBV2, the J gene TRBJ2-7; perhaps TRBD1 as D (6 bases). The CDR3 runs 14 residues. Germline lookup yields CDR1 SNHLY and CDR2 FYNNEI. Between the trimmed V and J ends, which lost 6 bases and 2 bases, there was a span of 14 bases. CDR3 sequence: CASSPTGTTYEQYV. The CDR3 coding sequence is TGTGCCAGCAGCCCAACCGGGACAACCTACGAGCAGTACGTC.

This chain uses TRBV9 with TRBJ1-2; D might be TRBD1 (6 bases). Germline values: CDR1 SGDLS, CDR2 YYNGEE. Trimming pared 0 bases from V and 3 bases from J, leaving 12 bases between. This CDR3 is 15 amino acids long. CDR3 region: CASSVAGGAHYGYTF. The CDR3 nucleotides are TGTGCCAGCAGCGTAGCTGGGGGGGCGCACTATGGCTACACCTTC.